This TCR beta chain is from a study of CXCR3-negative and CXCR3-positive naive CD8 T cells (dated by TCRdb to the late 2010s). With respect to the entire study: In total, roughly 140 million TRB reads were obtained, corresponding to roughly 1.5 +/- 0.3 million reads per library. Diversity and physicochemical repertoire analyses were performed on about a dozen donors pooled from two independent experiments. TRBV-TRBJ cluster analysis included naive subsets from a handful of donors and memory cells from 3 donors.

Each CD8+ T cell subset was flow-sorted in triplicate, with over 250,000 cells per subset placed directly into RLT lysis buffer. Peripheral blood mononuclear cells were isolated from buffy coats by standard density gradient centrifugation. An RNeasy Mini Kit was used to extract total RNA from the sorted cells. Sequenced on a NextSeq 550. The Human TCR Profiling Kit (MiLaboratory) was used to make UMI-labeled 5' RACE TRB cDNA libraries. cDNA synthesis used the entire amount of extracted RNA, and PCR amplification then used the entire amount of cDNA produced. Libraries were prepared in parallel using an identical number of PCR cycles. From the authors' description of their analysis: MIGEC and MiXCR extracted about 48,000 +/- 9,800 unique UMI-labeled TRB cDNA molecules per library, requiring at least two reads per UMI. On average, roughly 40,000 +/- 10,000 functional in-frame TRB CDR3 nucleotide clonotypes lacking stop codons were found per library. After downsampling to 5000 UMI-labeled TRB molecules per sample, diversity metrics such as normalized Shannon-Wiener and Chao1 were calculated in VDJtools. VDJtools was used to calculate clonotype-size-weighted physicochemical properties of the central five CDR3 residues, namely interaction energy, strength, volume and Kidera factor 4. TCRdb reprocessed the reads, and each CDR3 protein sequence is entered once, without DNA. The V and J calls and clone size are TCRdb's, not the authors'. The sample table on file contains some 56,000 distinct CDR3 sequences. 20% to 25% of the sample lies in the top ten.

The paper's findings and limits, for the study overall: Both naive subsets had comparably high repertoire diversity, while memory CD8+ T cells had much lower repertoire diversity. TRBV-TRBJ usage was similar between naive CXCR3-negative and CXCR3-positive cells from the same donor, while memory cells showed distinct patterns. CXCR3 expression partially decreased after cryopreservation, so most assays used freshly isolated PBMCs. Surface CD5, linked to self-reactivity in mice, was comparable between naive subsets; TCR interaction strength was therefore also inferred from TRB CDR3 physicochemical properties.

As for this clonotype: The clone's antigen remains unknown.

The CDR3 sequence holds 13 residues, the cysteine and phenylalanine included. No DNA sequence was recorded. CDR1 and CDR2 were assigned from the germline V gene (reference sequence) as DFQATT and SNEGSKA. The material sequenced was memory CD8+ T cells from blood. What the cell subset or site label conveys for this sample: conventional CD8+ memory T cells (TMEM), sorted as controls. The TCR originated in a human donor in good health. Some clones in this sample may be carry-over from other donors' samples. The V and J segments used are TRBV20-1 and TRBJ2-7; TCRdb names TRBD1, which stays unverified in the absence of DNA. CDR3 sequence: CSSGQATSYEQYF.